This T cell receptor beta chain was captured in a study of T-cell memory formation after mild COVID-19. Study as a whole: There were largely donor-specific TCR clusters. Study-level findings and limits: There was a balanced CD4/CD8 profile in clones contracting day 15 to 85, and later expanders leaned CD4+. Mainly CM and EM harbored the contracting CD4+ clones; mainly EMRA harbored the CD8+ ones.

Only a few counts were recorded for this clonotype. Its antigen is unidentified. The 5'RACE method, run with constant-segment primers, produced TCR alpha and TCR beta cDNA libraries (carrying sample barcodes and UMIs). Using its own MiXCR run on the 5' RACE reads, TCRdb lists one record per CDR3 protein. The table shows approximately 580,000 distinct CDR3 sequences, with about a fifth occurring only once. Trimming cost V 4 bases and J 8 bases; bases outside gene matches: 18. The germline gives CDR1 SGHRS, CDR2 YFSETQ. There are 18 residues in the CDR3. The sequence came from an adult woman who had mild COVID-19 (a few samples of this study predate the infection). Cell type and time point are not known. The chain joins TRBV5-1 to TRBJ2-1; 10 bases map to TRBD2. The sequenced sample consisted of PBMCs or a T cell subset sorted from them (not recorded which). CDR3 nucleotides: TGCGCCAGCAGCCCCCGCCGACCGGGACTAGCGTTGAATCATGAGCAGTTCTTC. Amino acids: CASSPRRPGLALNHEQFF.